These 13 T cell receptor beta chains came from one sample sequenced in a study of blood T cell repertoires in COVID-19. Sequencing used immunoSEQ multiplex PCR; TCRdb keeps in-frame clones, though not all of them. Of about 71,000 clones detected, 82% appear once; the ten largest clones hold approximately 13%. Sequenced material: peripheral blood. These receptors all stem from a woman of 80 years or more with acute or convalescent COVID-19.

The sample holds a few counts of this clone. This chain joins TRBV7-9 and TRBJ2-3; 7 nucleotides agree with TRBD2. The CDR3 extends over 15 amino acids. From germline, CDR1 is SEHNR and CDR2 FQNEAQ (reference sequence). V lost 7 bases and J lost 4; bases outside the gene matches: 11. CDR3 amino acids: CASNPGDSGPDTQYF. The DNA for the CDR3 is TGTGCCAGCAACCCCGGGGATAGCGGGCCAGATACGCAGTATTTT.

The J gene is TRBJ1-2, the V gene TRBV4-1, with D hard to call. V was shortened by 0 bases and J by 3 bases, with 11 bases between the two germline ends. The CDR3 has 15 amino acids. Per germline, CDR1 MGHRA and CDR2 YSYEKL. The CDR3 sequence: CASSQELYFDYGYTF. The CDR3 DNA is TGCGCCAGCAGCCAAGAACTGTATTTCGACTATGGCTACACCTTC.

This clone was seen only once. This sequence joins TRBV5-1 and TRBJ2-7; D is uncertain. Per germline, CDR1 SGHRS and CDR2 YFSETQ. There are 13 residues in the CDR3. V dropped 8 bases and J dropped 0 bases, with 12 bases sitting between them. The DNA of the CDR3 is TGCGCCAGTAACCCAACCAGCTCCTACGAGCAGTACTTC. Translated: CASNPTSSYEQYF.

V gene TRBV29-1 combines with J gene TRBJ2-5; possibly TRBD2 for D (6 bases). The length of the CDR3 is 14 residues. Trimming left V 3 bases short and J 5 bases short, with 16 bases between. The germline V gene has CDR1 SQVTM and CDR2 ANQGSEA. The DNA for the CDR3 is TGCAGCGTTGATCTGGGAGGCACAACGGAGACCCAGTACTTC. Translated: CSVDLGGTTETQYF.

This clone was found a few times. The genes are TRBV4-1 and TRBJ1-2, with 10 bases that match TRBD1. CDR1 is MGHRA and CDR2 is YSYEKL in the germline V gene. This CDR3 comprises 15 residues. The V gene end was trimmed by 0 bases and the J gene end by 4 bases; junction bases not matched to a gene: 2. The CDR3 loop is CASSQETGGIYGYTF. The CDR3 DNA follows: TGCGCCAGCAGCCAAGAGACAGGGGGCATCTATGGCTACACCTTC.

The chain carries TRBV19 and TRBJ1-4; D is possibly TRBD1 (5 bases). V was pared by 0 bases and J by 2 bases, with 13 bases between. CDR3 length: 17 residues. Germline values: CDR1 LNHDA, CDR2 SQIVND (reference sequence). The CDR3 loop is CASSIDPYRGTNEKLFF. The CDR3 DNA follows: TGTGCCAGTAGTATAGACCCTTACCGGGGGACTAATGAAAAACTGTTTTTT.

The chain combines TRBV24-1 with TRBJ2-7; no reliable D call. V lost 4 bases to trimming and J lost 2 bases, with 5 bases between them. The germline gives CDR1 KGHDR, CDR2 SFDVKD. This CDR3 has 12 residues. CDR3 loop: CATSDPAYEQYF. DNA of the CDR3: TGTGCCACCAGTGACCCAGCCTACGAGCAGTACTTC.

This clone is a singleton in its sample. This chain uses TRBV11-3 with TRBJ2-5; tentative D call: TRBD1 (6 bases). The ends were cut back, 1 base at V and 8 bases at J, with 20 bases in the middle. Germline values: CDR1 SGHNT, CDR2 YENEEA. The CDR3 consists of 16 residues. The CDR3 sequence: CASSLAPDSLSSTQYF. The CDR3 DNA reads as TGTGCCAGCAGCTTAGCCCCGGACAGTTTATCCAGTACCCAGTACTTC.

The chain combines TRBV29-1 with TRBJ1-3, with a possible D match to TRBD1 (6 bases). Germline CDR1 reads SQVTM; CDR2 reads ANQGSEA. The CDR3 has 16 residues. V lost 1 base to trimming and J lost 2 bases, with 15 bases between them. The CDR3 region is CSVEGRMGAAGNTIYF. CDR3 nucleotide sequence: TGCAGCGTTGAAGGCAGGATGGGGGCAGCTGGAAACACCATATATTTT.

V usage is TRBV5-1 and J usage is TRBJ2-7; TRBD2 matches at 10 bases. With 4 bases clipped from V and 3 bases from J, the junction kept 7 bases outside the gene matches. The CDR3 contains 15 residues. In germline, CDR1 is SGHRS, CDR2 YFSETQ. The CDR3, as DNA: TGCGCCAGCAGCATGCCGGGACTAGCGCTCTACGAGCAGTACTTC. This codes for CASSMPGLALYEQYF.

CDR3 DNA sequence: TGTGCCAGCAGTTTAAAGAGGCCATGGGCTGAAGCTTTCTTT. Translating it yields CASSLKRPWAEAFF. The V gene is TRBV28, the J gene TRBJ1-1; D remains unclear. This CDR3 is 14 amino acids long. Germline values: CDR1 MDHEN, CDR2 SYDVKM. Trimming shortened V by 2 bases and J by 6 bases, and 13 bases separated the two germline ends. The whole variable domain, filled in from reference TRBV28 and TRBJ1-1, reads DVKVTQSSRYLVKRTGEKVFLECVQDMDHENMFWYRQDPGLGLRLIYFSYDVKMKEKGDIPEGYSVSREKKERFSLILESASTNQTSMYLCASSLKRPWAEAFFGQGTRLTVV.

The chain recombines TRBV10-2 with TRBJ2-7; 9 nucleotides line up with TRBD2. CDR3 length: 16 residues. Germline CDR1 and CDR2: WSHSY and SAAADI. With 3 bases clipped from V and 0 bases from J, the junction kept 6 bases outside the gene matches. The CDR3 sequence: CASSEGLAFYSYEQYF. The CDR3 bases are TGCGCCAGCAGTGAAGGACTAGCGTTTTACTCCTACGAGCAGTACTTC.

This clone was seen just once. The chain employs TRBV5-5 and TRBJ2-7; maybe TRBD1 (7 bases). Trimming removed 3 bases from V and 5 bases from J, with 15 bases in between. CDR3 length: 14 amino acids. Looked up from germline, CDR1 is SGHKS and CDR2 is YYEKEE (reference sequence). CDR3 sequence reads: CASSWRGGGDEQYF. The CDR3 bases are TGTGCCAGCAGCTGGCGTGGAGGGGGCGACGAGCAGTACTTC.